The rows below give T cell receptor beta chains drawn from one sample of a study of blood T cell repertoires in COVID-19. This table comes from immunoSEQ multiplex PCR, and its TCRdb copy is limited to in-frame clones, with some not included. This sample yields 200,000 to 250,000 clones, of which approximately 90% are seen a single time; over 3% belongs to the top ten. The sequencing sample was made of PBMCs or T cells enriched from blood (not recorded which). The source of these receptors is a woman under 30 in a cohort exposed to, infected with or recovered from COVID-19 (not recorded which). The CDR3 runs from the conserved cysteine through the conserved F or W. The D gene is left open where the match is weak. Clone size is given for some rows only: seen once, a few or many times, or a class if the clone is expanded.

j_call v_call clone_size d_call cdr3_aa cdr3_nt
TRBJ2-7 TRBV29-1 . . CSVAPGLRSYEQYF TGCAGCGTTGCACCGGGACTTAGATCCTACGAGCAGTACTTC
TRBJ2-7 TRBV11-3 . . CASSSPAGRPKEYEQYF TGTGCCAGCAGCTCCCCCGCCGGCAGGCCGAAAGAATACGAGCAGTACTTC
TRBJ1-1 TRBV7-3 . TRBD1 CASSLTGDRGDTEAFF TGTGCCAGCAGCTTAACGGGGGACAGGGGTGACACTGAAGCTTTCTTT
TRBJ1-5 TRBV18 . . CASSPEGEHQPQHF TGTGCCAGCTCACCAGAAGGGGAACATCAGCCCCAGCATTTT
TRBJ1-5 TRBV7-4 . TRBD1 CASSFRPTGTDYNQPQHF TGTGCCAGCAGCTTTCGTCCCACCGGGACAGACTACAATCAGCCCCAGCATTTT
TRBJ1-2 TRBV24-1 . . CATSDASGRSTLGYTF TGTGCCACCAGTGATGCTTCAGGCAGATCAACGCTAGGCTACACCTTC
TRBJ2-5 TRBV7-9 . . CASSLVGRVETQYF TGTGCCAGCAGCTTAGTAGGCAGGGTGGAGACCCAGTACTTC
TRBJ2-3 TRBV19 few . CASSSPRLARGTDTQYF TGTGCCAGTAGTAGTCCCCGGCTAGCGAGGGGCACAGATACGCAGTATTTT
TRBJ1-2 TRBV14 . . CASSQATFYGYTF TGTGCCAGCAGCCAAGCTACTTTCTATGGCTACACCTTC
TRBJ2-7 TRBV27 . TRBD1 CASSSTGVANEQYF TGTGCCAGCAGTTCGACAGGGGTAGCGAACGAGCAGTACTTC
TRBJ2-1 TRBV29-1 . . CSVQTNRRTVIYNEQFF TGCAGCGTCCAAACAAACCGGCGGACAGTGATATACAATGAGCAGTTCTTC
TRBJ1-1 TRBV20-1 . . CSASGRVSGDTEAFF TGCAGTGCTAGTGGGCGGGTTAGCGGGGACACTGAAGCTTTCTTT
TRBJ1-1 TRBV4-1 . TRBD1 CASSPYRGPGTEAFF TGCGCCAGCAGCCCATACAGGGGGCCGGGCACTGAAGCTTTCTTT
TRBJ1-3 TRBV4-2 . TRBD1 CASSAPGTDYGNTIYF TGTGCCAGCAGCGCCCCCGGGACAGATTACGGAAACACCATATATTTT
TRBJ2-2 TRBV7-9 few TRBD2 CASRMTGLSGTGELFF TGTGCCAGCAGGATGACGGGACTATCAGGCACCGGGGAGCTGTTTTTT
TRBJ1-6 TRBV15 once TRBD1 CATTATGANSPLHF TGTGCCACCACCGCGACAGGGGCTAATTCACCCCTCCACTTT
TRBJ1-5 TRBV9 . . CASSSTGGSNQPQHF TGTGCCAGCAGCTCGACGGGGGGAAGCAATCAGCCCCAGCATTTT
TRBJ1-1 TRBV10-2 . . CASLVGSTEAFF TGCGCCAGCCTGGTTGGGAGCACTGAAGCTTTCTTT
TRBJ2-7 TRBV24-1 . . CATSELGAPGEQYF TGTGCCACCAGTGAATTGGGAGCCCCGGGCGAGCAGTACTTC
TRBJ2-1 TRBV9 . TRBD2 CASSVASGIRHEQFF TGTGCCAGCAGCGTAGCTAGCGGGATCCGCCATGAGCAGTTCTTC
TRBJ1-2 TRBV7-9 . TRBD1 CASSPTGGRGYTF TGTGCCAGCAGCCCAACAGGGGGCAGGGGCTACACCTTC
TRBJ1-1 TRBV29-1 . TRBD1 CSVRRTGPLMNTEAFF TGCAGCGTGCGGCGGACAGGGCCCCTGATGAACACTGAAGCTTTCTTT
TRBJ1-2 TRBV2 . . CASTPRGGPDGYTF TGTGCCAGCACCCCCCGGGGGGGGCCAGATGGCTACACCTTC
TRBJ1-2 TRBV12-3/TRBV12-4 . . CASSLIRVEGYTF TGTGCCAGCAGTTTAATCCGGGTGGAGGGCTACACCTTC
TRBJ2-2 TRBV5-5 few . CASSFATGNTGELFF TGTGCCAGCAGCTTCGCGACAGGGAACACCGGGGAGCTGTTTTTT
TRBJ1-1 TRBV19 . . CASSPPAGRMNTEAFF TGTGCCAGTAGTCCCCCGGCAGGGCGGATGAACACTGAAGCTTTCTTT
TRBJ2-1 TRBV11-2 . TRBD2 CASSLDLGGGTYNEQFF TGTGCCAGCAGCTTAGATCTTGGCGGGGGGACCTACAATGAGCAGTTCTTC
TRBJ1-6 TRBV2 . TRBD1 CASSTGAGTPLHF TGTGCCAGCAGTACAGGGGCCGGCACGCCCCTCCACTTT